This TCR beta chain is from a study of blood T cells in healthy people across ages. Germline V gene lookup returns CDR1 SGHRS and CDR2 YFSETQ. V was clipped by 0 bases and J by 8 bases; unmatched bases: 14. The CDR3 runs 18 residues. This clonotype was seen more than once but under ten times. Then a second PCR, running roughly 7 to 11 cycles, was carried out with a sample-barcoded 5' primer and a J-beta primer mix. TCRdb reanalysed the 5' RACE reads using MiXCR and keeps one entry per CDR3 protein. Here the sample spans around 1,100,000 distinct CDR3 sequences, approximately 38% being singletons. Sequencing used blood. The TCR sequence derives from a man between 18 and 29 years old in good health. V and J are TRBV5-1 and TRBJ1-4; TRBD1 matches at 9 bases. CDR3 protein: CASSLDGPLDRGNEKLFF. The CDR3 DNA reads as TGCGCCAGCAGCTTGGACGGCCCTTTGGACAGGGGAAACGAAAAACTGTTTTTT. Variable domain in full (rest from reference TRBV5-1 and TRBJ1-4): KAGVTQTPRYLIKTRGQQVTLSCSPISGHRSVSWYQQTPGQGLQFLFEYFSETQRNKGNFPGRFSGRQFSNSRSEMNVSTLELGDSALYLCASSLDGPLDRGNEKLFFGSGTQLSVL.